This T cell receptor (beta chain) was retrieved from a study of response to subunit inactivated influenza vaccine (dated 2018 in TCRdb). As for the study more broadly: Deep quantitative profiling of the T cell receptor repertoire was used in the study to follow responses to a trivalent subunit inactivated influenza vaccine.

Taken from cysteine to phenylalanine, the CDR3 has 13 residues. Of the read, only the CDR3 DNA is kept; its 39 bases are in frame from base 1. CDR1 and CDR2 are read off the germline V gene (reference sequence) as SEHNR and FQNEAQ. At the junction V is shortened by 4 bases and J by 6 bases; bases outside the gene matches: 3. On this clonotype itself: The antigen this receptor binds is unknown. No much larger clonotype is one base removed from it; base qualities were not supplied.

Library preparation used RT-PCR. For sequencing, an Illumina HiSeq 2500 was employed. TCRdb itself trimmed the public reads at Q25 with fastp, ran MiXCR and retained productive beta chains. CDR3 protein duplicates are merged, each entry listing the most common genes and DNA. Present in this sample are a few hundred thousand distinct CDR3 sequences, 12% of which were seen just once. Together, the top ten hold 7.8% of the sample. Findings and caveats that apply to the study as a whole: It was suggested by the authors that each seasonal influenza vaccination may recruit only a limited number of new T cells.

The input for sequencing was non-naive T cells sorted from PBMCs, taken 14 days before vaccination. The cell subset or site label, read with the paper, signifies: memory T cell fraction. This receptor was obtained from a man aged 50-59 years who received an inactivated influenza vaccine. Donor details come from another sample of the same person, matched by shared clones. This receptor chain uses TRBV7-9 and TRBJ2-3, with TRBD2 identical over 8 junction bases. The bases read TGTGCCAGCAGCTCGTCGGGGGGGGATACGCAGTATTTT. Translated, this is CASSSSGGDTQYF.